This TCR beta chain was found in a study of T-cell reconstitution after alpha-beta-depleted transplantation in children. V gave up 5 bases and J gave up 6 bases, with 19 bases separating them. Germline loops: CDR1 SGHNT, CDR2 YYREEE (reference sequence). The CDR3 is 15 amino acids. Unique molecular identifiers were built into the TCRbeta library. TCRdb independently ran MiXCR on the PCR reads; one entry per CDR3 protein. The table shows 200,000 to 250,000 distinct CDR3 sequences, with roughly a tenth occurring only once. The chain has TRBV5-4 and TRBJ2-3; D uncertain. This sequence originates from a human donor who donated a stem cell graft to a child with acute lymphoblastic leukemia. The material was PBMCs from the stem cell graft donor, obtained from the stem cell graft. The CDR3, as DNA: TGTGCCAGCAGGTCCGGTCTGGACGGACGGGATACGCAGTATTTT. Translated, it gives CASRSGLDGRDTQYF.